The T cell receptor beta chain described here comes from a study of early T cells in non-severe SARS-CoV-2 infection. Study context: Chains from this unsorted whole-blood bulk RNA could not be paired.

The protocol attached unique molecular identifiers to individual cDNA molecules. TCRdb recomputed calls from the 5' RACE reads with MiXCR, one row per CDR3 protein. This table holds some 80,000 distinct CDR3 sequences, 5% found once. This clonotype was seen a handful of times. The CDR3 spans 14 residues. V gave up 7 bases and J gave up 10 bases, with 22 bases separating them. Germline-derived CDR1 and CDR2 are SEHNR and FQNEAQ (reference sequence). This TCR came from an adult who was a healthcare worker with PCR-confirmed SARS-CoV-2 infection or an uninfected control (not recorded which). Sequences were derived from whole blood, sampled at baseline. The chain uses TRBV7-9 and TRBJ1-1, with a tentative D call TRBD1 (6 bases). CDR3 region: CASTPPGGGGGAFF. CDR3 coding DNA: TGTGCCAGCACCCCCCCCGGGGGCGGTGGTGGAGCTTTCTTT.